This TCR beta chain was profiled in a study of vaccination effects on CD4 cells after COVID-19. TCRdb's copy holds only in-frame clones and misses some; the assay was immunoSEQ multiplex PCR. This sample yields about 69,000 clones, of which roughly 81% are seen a single time; less than 2% belongs to the top ten. Per the germline V gene, CDR1 is SGHRS and CDR2 is YFSETQ. Trimming cost V 0 bases and J 4 bases, with 11 bases left between them. The CDR3 totals 15 residues. ViraFEST assay sequencing came after antigen-specific CD4+ T cells were expanded with viral peptide pools. Once cultured for 9 to 11 days, the cells underwent separation to obtain CD4+ T cells. Vaccine administered to participants consisted of two doses of either BNT162b2 or mRNA-1273. Every well got two million PBMC, which were grown with roughly 9.5 IU/ml IL-2 and about 9.2 ug/ml peptides. Cells had half their medium changed to IL-2 medium on days 3 and 7.

Comment on this clone: Its antigen is still unknown.

Broader study findings: Nearly all vaccine-induced clones in healthy recipients recognized only SARS-CoV-2.

The sequencing used CD4+ T cells from PBMCs cultured with HCoV-229E spike peptides, collected after COVID-19 vaccination. This sequence joins TRBV5-1 and TRBJ2-1; D unclear. The source of this sequence is a human donor who received a COVID-19 vaccine. The CDR3 sequence: CASSLVRAEYNEQFF. CDR3 in DNA: TGCGCCAGCAGCTTGGTTAGGGCCGAGTACAATGAGCAGTTCTTC.